Below, 8 T cell receptor beta chains from the same sample are listed, as sequenced in a study of blood T cells in healthy people across ages. A J-beta primer mix and a sample-barcoded 5' primer were used in a second PCR of about 7 to 12 cycles. TCRdb used MiXCR to reprocess the 5' RACE reads, holding one entry per CDR3 protein. The sample holds roughly 1,100,000 distinct CDR3 sequences; around 25% are singletons and the top ten take about 0.69%. These data were also filed under a second study, of T cells of mothers and their children.

Sequencing was performed on blood. Source of these receptors: a girl aged 2 to 9 in good health.

This clonotype has a handful of counts. The chain couples TRBV12-3 or TRBV12-4 to TRBJ2-1; 9 bases fit TRBD2. The J call may be faulty, since TRBJ2-5 better matches the DNA end. The CDR3 totals 16 residues. This CDR3 is CASSLGLAVSQETQYF. The DNA of the CDR3 is TGTGCCAGCAGTTTAGGACTAGCGGTCTCCCAAGAGACCCAGTACTTC.

This clonotype was counted only a few times. The gene calls are TRBV28 and TRBJ2-5; no reliable D call. Matching the DNA end better, TRBJ2-1 makes the J call doubtful. The germline V gene has CDR1 MDHEN and CDR2 SYDVKM. The length of the CDR3 is 13 residues. This chain's CDR3 is CASSSGSPDEQFF. The CDR3 nucleotides read TGTGCCAGCAGTTCAGGTAGTCCGGATGAGCAGTTCTTC.

This clonotype was recorded a few times. The chain links TRBV18 to TRBJ2-1; D gene uncertain. V was trimmed by 3 bases and J by 1 base, leaving 10 bases between them. CDR1 and CDR2 from the germline V gene are KGHSH and LQKENI. The CDR3 runs 15 residues. CDR3 loop: CASSPLDGSYNEQFF. In nucleotides, the CDR3 is TGTGCCAGCTCACCGTTAGATGGTTCCTACAATGAGCAGTTCTTC.

The chain has TRBV20-1 and TRBJ1-3; D gene unclear. With 5 bases removed from V and 0 bases from J, the gap between germline ends came to 14 bases. Germline values: CDR1 DFQATT, CDR2 SNEGSKA (reference sequence). CDR3 length: 15 residues. DNA for the CDR3: TGCAGTGCTCTCCCCCAAAGGGACTCTGGAAACACCATATATTTT. This encodes CSALPQRDSGNTIYF.

This chain connects TRBV4-3 to TRBJ1-2; D gene ambiguous. Trimming took off 3 bases at V and 2 bases at J, with 13 bases between the two ends. This CDR3 region has 15 residues. Germline values: CDR1 LGHNA, CDR2 YSLEER. The CDR3 is CASSHGSSYNYGYTF. DNA for the CDR3: TGCGCCAGCAGCCATGGGTCATCATACAACTATGGCTACACCTTC.

This clonotype was picked up a small number of times. This chain uses TRBV27 with TRBJ2-1; possibly TRBD1 or TRBD2 for D (5 bases each). The germline CDR1 and CDR2 sequences are MNHEY and SMNVEV (reference sequence). Trimming left V 10 bases short and J 7 bases short, with 11 bases between. The length of the CDR3 is 11 residues. CDR3 DNA: TGTGCCACGACAGAGGGAAATGAGCAGTTCTTC. Protein: CATTEGNEQFF.

The CDR3 reads CASGTGTSGAFYNEQFF. CDR3 sequence (DNA): TGTGCCAGCGGTACCGGGACTAGCGGGGCGTTTTACAATGAGCAGTTCTTC. The chain combines TRBV9 with TRBJ2-1, with 13 positions matching TRBD2. In germline, CDR1 is SGDLS, CDR2 YYNGEE. The CDR3 is 17 amino acids. J lost 4 bases, V lost 7 bases, and 11 bases had no gene match.

Concerning this clonotype: Given the absence of the conserved phenylalanine or tryptophan at the CDR3 end, a read error is likely. The chain couples TRBV12-3 or TRBV12-4 to TRBJ1-3; D gene unclear. The CDR3 has 17 amino acids. V lost 3 bases to trimming and J lost 0 bases, with 15 bases between them. The CDR3 DNA is TGTGCCAGCAGTTTCTGGACCGCATCCTACTCTGGAAACACCATATATCTT. Its translation is CASSFWTASYSGNTIYL.